These 12 T cell receptor beta chains share one sample of origin, sequenced in a study of response to subunit inactivated influenza vaccine. TCRdb re-called the RT-PCR reads with MiXCR, one entry per CDR3 protein. The repertoire includes hundreds of thousands of distinct CDR3 sequences, 10% to 12% of them detected once, and around 10% sits in the top ten. This sample was shared with a second study, whose subject was T cells expressing NK-cell markers. As reported in that work: The authors made TCR beta cDNA libraries by 5'RACE template switching. This switching added a universal primer site and UMIs.

The sequences come from PBMCs from blood, collected on the day of vaccination. These receptors all stem from a man aged 50-59 years who received an inactivated influenza vaccine.

This clonotype showed up just a few times. The chain carries TRBV5-1 and TRBJ1-2; no definite D call. The CDR3 loop spans 15 amino acids. Per the germline V gene, CDR1 is SGHRS and CDR2 is YFSETQ. Deletions cut 0 bases from V and 0 bases from J, with 9 bases between. The CDR3 DNA reads TGCGCCAGCAGCTTGGACAGACCAACTAACTATGGCTACACCTTC. It encodes CASSLDRPTNYGYTF.

The chain is built from TRBV5-1 and TRBJ2-2; 7 bases are a match to TRBD1. Germline lookup yields CDR1 SGHRS and CDR2 YFSETQ. This CDR3 spans 14 amino acids. With V trimmed by 5 bases and J by 6 bases, 7 bases remained unmatched. The CDR3 loop reads CASREDRAAGELFF. Written as DNA, the CDR3 is TGCGCCAGCAGAGAAGACAGGGCGGCCGGGGAGCTGTTTTTT.

The rearrangement joins TRBV20-1 to TRBJ2-1, with 10 positions matching TRBD1. The CDR3 spans 14 residues. Per germline, CDR1 DFQATT and CDR2 SNEGSKA (reference sequence). With V trimmed by 6 bases and J by 8 bases, 10 bases remained unmatched. DNA of the CDR3: TGCAGTGCCCAAAACCGGGACAGGGGCTATGAGCAGTTCTTC. Translation: CSAQNRDRGYEQFF.

This clonotype turned up a few times. The genes are TRBV15 and TRBJ2-1; D call uncertain. In germline, CDR1 is LNHNV, CDR2 YYDKDF (reference sequence). CDR3 size: 17 residues. Trimming left V 0 bases short and J 5 bases short, with 17 bases between. CDR3 sequence reads: CATSREVPQTPNNEQFF. The CDR3 DNA reads as TGTGCCACCAGCAGAGAAGTACCCCAAACCCCGAACAATGAGCAGTTCTTC.

This clonotype was detected many times. The rearrangement uses TRBV7-2 and TRBJ2-1, with TRBD2 matching over 8 bases. CDR1 is SGHTA, CDR2 FQGNSA, per germline. The CDR3 has 16 amino acids. V shed 8 bases and J 7 bases; nucleotides not matched to a gene: 16. The CDR3 reads CASGQGVAGTRNEQFF. The CDR3 DNA reads TGTGCCAGCGGGCAGGGTGTAGCGGGAACCCGGAATGAGCAGTTCTTC.

This clonotype came up a few times. This CDR3 is CASSQGRTLSYEQYF. For the CDR3, the DNA is TGTGCCAGCAGTCAAGGAAGGACCCTATCCTACGAGCAGTACTTC. The chain recombines TRBV5-6 with TRBJ2-7, with D uncertain. V lost 5 bases and J lost 1, with 16 bases in between. The CDR3 contains 15 residues. The germline CDR1 and CDR2 sequences are SGHDT and YYEEEE.

This clonotype was detected only a few times. The chain combines TRBV5-5 with TRBJ2-7, with 13 bases aligning to TRBD2. J was trimmed by 4 bases and V by 6 bases; bases with no gene match: 13. The CDR3 sequence is 17 residues long. From germline, CDR1 is SGHKS and CDR2 YYEKEE (reference sequence). The CDR3 DNA follows: TGTGCCAGCACCATGAGGTCCGGACTAGCGGGGGCATACGAGCAGTACTTC. This gives the protein CASTMRSGLAGAYEQYF.

J is TRBJ2-2 and V is TRBV28; D is perhaps TRBD2 (6 bases). V lost 7 bases to trimming and J lost 1 base, with 10 bases between them. The CDR3 contains 14 residues. Germline V gene lookup returns CDR1 MDHEN and CDR2 SYDVKM. This CDR3 reads CASTEGMNTGELFF. CDR3 nucleotides: TGTGCCAGCACGGAGGGGATGAACACCGGGGAGCTGTTTTTT.

This clonotype was counted only a few times. This rearrangement joins TRBV12-5 to TRBJ2-1; D unclear. CDR3 length equals 13 residues. V was clipped by 1 base and J by 4 bases, with 5 bases between them. The germline V gene has CDR1 LGHNT and CDR2 FRNRAP. CDR3 DNA sequence: TGTGCTAGTGGTTTGGCGCAGTACAATGAGCAGTTCTTC. The encoded protein is CASGLAQYNEQFF.

J is TRBJ1-1 and V is TRBV3-1; 7 positions match TRBD1. From germline, CDR1 is LGHDT and CDR2 YNNKEL (reference sequence). This CDR3 spans 15 amino acids. With V trimmed by 2 bases and J by 3 bases, 6 bases remained unmatched. In DNA, the CDR3 is TGTGCCAGCAGCCAACGACAGGGACCTTACACTGAAGCTTTCTTT. This codes for CASSQRQGPYTEAFF.

The V and J genes are TRBV9 and TRBJ1-2; 9 bases are a match to TRBD1. CDR3 length: 14 amino acids. J was trimmed by 8 bases and V by 4 bases; bases with no gene match: 9. Germline V gene data show CDR1 as SGDLS and CDR2 as YYNGEE. CDR3 protein: CASSPHRGREGYTF. The DNA of the CDR3 is TGTGCCAGCAGCCCGCACAGGGGGCGAGAGGGCTACACCTTC. The full variable domain, with the rest looked up from reference TRBV9 and TRBJ1-2, is DSGVTQTPKHLITATGQRVTLRCSPRSGDLSVYWYQQSLDQGLQFLIQYYNGEERAKGNILERFSAQQFPDLHSELNLSSLELGDSALYFCASSPHRGREGYTFGSGTRLTVV.

The chain uses TRBV7-9 and TRBJ1-6; 7 nucleotides match TRBD1. V trimming: 5 bases; J trimming: 7 bases; junction bases outside the gene matches: 11. CDR3 length: 16 amino acids. Germline CDR1 reads SEHNR; CDR2 reads FQNEAQ (reference sequence). CDR3 in amino acids: CASSDGRDSRNSPLHF. CDR3 bases: TGTGCCAGCAGCGATGGCCGGGACAGCCGAAATTCACCCCTCCACTTT.